This TCR beta chain came from a study of shared clonotypes between healthy human individuals. Study conclusions and caveats: In contrast to clonotypes shared by all four donors, non-shared clonotypes had lower generation probabilities. The authors sampled blood alone, and tissue repertoires likely differ.

About this clone: What it recognizes is unknown.

Assay: immunoSEQ multiplex PCR; the TCRdb copy retains only in-frame clones and omits some. In the table there are over 750,000 clones, 95% to 97% of which are singletons. CDR1 MGHDK and CDR2 SYGVNS come from the germline V gene. The CDR3 has 12 residues. Trimming stripped 6 bases from V and 8 bases from J, with 10 bases between. CD45RO negativity and positive selection for CCR7 defined naive CD8 cells, a population that excluded terminally differentiated effector memory CD45RA+ cells. None of the donors, who were healthy HIV-negative adults, had recently had acute infections or vaccinations. The receptor was isolated from a man aged 25-45 years in good health. This chain uses TRBV25-1 with TRBJ1-4; possibly TRBD1 for D (6 bases). The sample taken for sequencing was naive CD8+ T cells sorted from blood. In nucleotides, the CDR3 is TGTGCCAGCAGGGGACAAGAAGAAAAACTGTTTTTT. Translating it yields CASRGQEEKLFF.